This T cell receptor beta chain was sequenced during a study of T cells in tuberculosis. Germline assignment: CDR1 SGHRS and CDR2 YFSETQ. The CDR3 length is 17 residues. V lost 2 bases and J 9 bases, leaving 24 bases between the germline ends. This clone was found once. Stated time point: new active TB diagnosis, blood taken before or within 7 days of starting treatment. Each patient had positive sputum smear microscopy and/or positive culture. This table comes from immunoSEQ multiplex PCR, and its TCRdb copy is limited to in-frame clones, with some not included. The sample consists of about 30,000 clones, roughly nine tenths of them appearing once.

The receptor's source is an adult with tuberculosis. V gene TRBV5-1 combines with J gene TRBJ2-1, with D uncertain. Sequencing used PBMCs, obtained at tuberculosis diagnosis. The CDR3 loop is CASSLRSPESRGAEQFF. The CDR3 region has the DNA TGCGCCAGCAGCTTAAGAAGTCCAGAAAGTAGAGGTGCTGAGCAGTTCTTC. The variable domain in full, with the rest retrieved from reference TRBV5-1 and TRBJ2-1, is KAGVTQTPRYLIKTRGQQVTLSCSPISGHRSVSWYQQTPGQGLQFLFEYFSETQRNKGNFPGRFSGRQFSNSRSEMNVSTLELGDSALYLCASSLRSPESRGAEQFFGPGTRLTVL.